The text below deals with one T cell receptor beta chain. Its recognized antigen is unknown. No qualities accompany the bases; no much larger clone lies one base away. Genomic DNA was isolated using the Qiagen DNeasy kit from unsorted PBMCs as well as from negatively selected CD4+ and CD8+ fractions. TCR beta CDR3 regions were amplified by immunoSEQ multiplex PCR using primers annealing to V and J segments. Amplification bias was minimized using a synthetic immune receptor repertoire, and residual bias was removed computationally after sequencing. The authors' pipeline ran thus. Custom Python scripts were used to quantify repertoire diversity as the Shannon entropy index. Unsorted, CD4+ and CD8+ repertoires were examined separately, except in combined analyses, for which CD4+ and CD8+ sequences were merged in silico. A clone was considered expanded if an increase in frequency of at least 2-fold after treatment relative to C1D1 was found, and a pseudocount of 0.5 was applied to clones undetected at baseline. Singleton clones were defined as clones with 0 or 1 copy at C1D1, and non-singleton clones were defined as clones with 2 or more copies. Clones expanded in unsorted samples were labelled as CD4+, CD8+ or unknown by matching protein sequences in sorted samples from the same patient. Diversity changes from C1D1 to C4D1 were tested in paired samples using Wilcoxon tests. TCRdb obtained this table from immuneACCESS and retained in-frame rearrangements with V and J assigned. These tables miss some clones; where compared with another copy, unresolved V genes account for less than half of the shortfall, and the remainder is unexplained. V, J and clone size were drawn from that table, and D and trimming were deduced from the DNA. The sample table lists 80,000 to 100,000 clones, 90% to 95% of them with a count of one. Roughly 2.1% of the sample is taken by the ten largest.

Taken with the paper, the label for time point translates to: cycle 4 day 1 (C4D1), after six to seven weeks of nivolumab. Every trial patient had relapsed following autologous stem cell transplantation, and prior brentuximab vedotin exposure was what differed among cohorts A, B and C. The trial cohort included 55 to 65 patients with relapsed/refractory classical Hodgkin lymphoma, and each patient had a best overall response of complete response, partial response or progressive disease. In the multi-cohort phase II CheckMate 205 trial, trial patients received single-agent nivolumab. An independent review committee assessed best overall response by applying the 2007 International Working Group response criteria. PBMCs from the trial were collected at three points: immediately before nivolumab initiation (C1D1), and during therapy at cycle 2 day 1 and cycle 4 day 1. Peripheral blood was collected in 8 mL Vacutainer Cell Preparation Tubes, from which PBMCs were isolated by centrifugation and then cryopreserved.

This entry belongs to a study of PD-1 blockade in classical Hodgkin lymphoma (dated by TCRdb to 2018 to 2020). Broadly, across the study: Nivolumab dosing was 3 mg/kg intravenously every 2 weeks, continuing until either disease progression or unacceptable toxicity. To define a peripheral blood immune signature of response to PD-1 blockade in classical Hodgkin lymphoma, the study combined TCR beta sequencing with CyTOF.

On the study overall, not on this receptor specifically: By C4D1, a significant rise was seen in CD4+ TCR diversity but not in CD8+ TCR diversity (p=0.0027 vs p=0.16), and the rise was most apparent among complete responders (p=0.02). Baseline TCR diversity was reported to be lower in newly diagnosed patients than in healthy donors and to be lower still in relapsed/refractory patients. The study was restricted to a single clinical trial cohort, and the causes of repertoire differences, possibly disease activity or prior therapy, were left undefined. Diversity was lower in patients who began nivolumab less than 1 year after ASCT, so these patients were left out of later analyses to avoid confounding by immune reconstitution. Among trial patients, those achieving complete response had baseline diversity similar to that of newly diagnosed patients, while diversity was significantly lower in partial responders and progressors.

The germline V gene provides CDR1 MNHNS and CDR2 SASEGT. At the junction V is shortened by 8 bases and J by 5 bases, with 18 bases in between. The CDR3 runs 14 amino acids, cysteine and phenylalanine included. Only CDR3 DNA remains: 42 bases, in frame from the first base. The chain employs TRBV6-1 and TRBJ1-1, with TRBD1 as a weak D call on 5 bases. This clonotype originated in a human donor with classical Hodgkin lymphoma. The specimen comprised peripheral blood mononuclear cells (PBMCs), sampled before the fourth cycle of nivolumab. The sequenced DNA: TGTGCCAGCCCTGCGCAGGGCTTAGGGACTGAAGCTTTCTTT. Its protein product is CASPAQGLGTEAFF.